Following are 25 T cell receptor beta chains from one sample sequenced in a study of blood T cells in healthy people across ages. A J-beta primer mix and a sample-barcoded 5' primer were used in a second PCR of roughly 6 to 11 cycles. TCRdb re-analysed the 5' RACE reads in MiXCR, keeping a single row per CDR3 protein. This sample has some 890,000 distinct CDR3 sequences, with 25% to 30% found just once. This same sample was also part of a study on T cells of mothers and their children.

Sequencing used blood. All receptors derive from a woman between 35 and 50 years old in good health.

This clonotype has at least ten counts. The chain recombines TRBV4-1 with TRBJ2-3; D unclear. Between the trimmed V and J ends, which lost 1 base and 10 bases, there was a span of 9 bases. The germline CDR1 and CDR2 sequences are MGHRA and YSYEKL. The CDR3 covers 12 residues. For the CDR3, the DNA is TGCGCCAGCAGCCAAGCTCCCACGCCGCAGTATTTT. Translated, it gives CASSQAPTPQYF.

The genes are TRBV12-3 or TRBV12-4 and TRBJ2-7; possibly TRBD1 for D (5 bases). This CDR3 contains 15 residues. V dropped 6 bases and J dropped 3 bases, with 18 bases sitting between them. CDR3 DNA: TGTGCCAGCAGCTCCTGGGGCAGGGTCAGCTACGAGCAGTACTTC. It codes for CASSSWGRVSYEQYF.

The V and J genes are TRBV30 and TRBJ1-1, with 7 bases fitting TRBD1. This CDR3 spans 11 amino acids. Germline V CDR1 and CDR2: GTSNPN, SVGIG (reference sequence). V lost 3 bases, J lost 6 bases, and 1 base stayed unmatched. CDR3: CAWSQGAEAFF. The CDR3 coding sequence is TGTGCCTGGAGCCAGGGGGCTGAAGCTTTCTTT.

This clonotype has just a few counts. The chain joins TRBV3-1 to TRBJ2-1; perhaps TRBD1 as D (5 bases). Germline loops: CDR1 LGHDT, CDR2 YNNKEL (reference sequence). V was clipped by 1 base and J by 6 bases, with 7 bases between them. The CDR3 runs 13 residues. Here the CDR3 DNA reads TGTGCCAGCAGCCAAGGGCAGGGCAATGAGCAGTTCTTC. Its translation: CASSQGQGNEQFF.

A remark on this clonotype: A much more abundant neighbour one base away suggests this may be a read error. The V call is TRBV6-5, the J call TRBJ2-7; D might be TRBD1 (5 bases). The CDR3 extends over 14 amino acids. CDR1 and CDR2 (germline): MNHEY, SVGAGI. The germline V and J ends were trimmed by 7 bases and 7 bases, with 20 bases remaining between them. The CDR3 is CASIDRTSSREQYF. The CDR3 bases are TGTGCCAGCATCGACCGGACAAGTTCCAGGGAGCAGTACTTC.

This chain uses TRBV7-2 with TRBJ2-1; the D is unclear. This CDR3 is 12 amino acids long. Germline CDR1 reads SGHTA; CDR2 reads FQGNSA. With 2 bases removed from V and 7 bases from J, the gap between germline ends came to 6 bases. In DNA form, the CDR3 reads TGTGCCAGCAGCTTATTGGAGAATGAGCAGTTCTTC. This sequence encodes CASSLLENEQFF.

The chain combines TRBV7-2 with TRBJ2-5; 8 bases are a match to TRBD1. The DNA end is more similar to TRBJ2-7, so the J call may be wrong. Germline values: CDR1 SGHTA, CDR2 FQGNSA. This CDR3 is 15 amino acids long. CDR3 protein: CASSPDRGLLNEQYF. The CDR3 DNA follows: TGTGCCAGCAGCCCTGACAGGGGACTTTTGAACGAGCAGTACTTC.

This clonotype was observed many times. This chain connects TRBV29-1 to TRBJ2-5, with TRBD2 as a possible D gene (5 bases). CDR1 is SQVTM, CDR2 ANQGSEA, per germline. There are 13 residues in the CDR3. Trimming stripped 4 bases from V and 5 bases from J, with 14 bases between. The CDR3 sequence is CSVVILAPETQYF. CDR3 DNA sequence: TGCAGCGTTGTCATCCTAGCTCCGGAGACCCAGTACTTC.

The V gene is TRBV5-1, the J gene TRBJ1-2; a possible D gene is TRBD1 (6 bases). Trimming cost V 4 bases and J 2 bases, with 15 bases left between them. This CDR3 region has 15 residues. Germline values: CDR1 SGHRS, CDR2 YFSETQ. CDR3 nucleotide sequence: TGCGCCAGCAGCGCCGGGACACCTAGGAACTATGGCTACACCTTC. Translated: CASSAGTPRNYGYTF.

In this sample, this clonotype turned up many times. The rearrangement uses TRBV20-1 and TRBJ1-5; no firm D call. Looked up from germline, CDR1 is DFQATT and CDR2 is SNEGSKA (reference sequence). CDR3 length: 18 amino acids. V was pared by 6 bases and J by 2 bases, with 26 bases between. The CDR3 here is CSASLPLVKSSGNQPQHF. The CDR3 DNA sequence: TGCAGTGCCAGCTTACCCCTGGTCAAGTCCTCGGGCAATCAGCCCCAGCATTTT.

This clonotype was seen once. The chain employs TRBV28 and TRBJ2-7, with 8 bases matching TRBD2. Trimming cost V 3 bases and J 10 bases; bases outside gene matches: 17. Looked up from germline, CDR1 is MDHEN and CDR2 is SYDVKM. This CDR3 contains 16 residues. Written as DNA, the CDR3 is TGTGCCAGCAGTTTCGGGAGGGGGGAGAAAAAAGAGGCCCAGTACTTC. Translation gives CASSFGRGEKKEAQYF.

This clonotype was seen a few times. The junction shows a germline mismatch at one end, possibly a read error. The chain joins TRBV7-6 to TRBJ2-5; D is ambiguous. Germline CDR1 is SGHVS and CDR2 is FNYEAQ. The CDR3 has 14 residues. The CDR3 bases are TGTGCCGGCAGCTTAATCCGAGCAGAGGAGACCCAGTACTTC. Protein: CAGSLIRAEETQYF.

V usage is TRBV5-5 and J usage is TRBJ2-2, with D perhaps TRBD1 (6 bases). V lost 5 bases, J lost 0 bases, and 17 bases lay in between. Looked up from germline, CDR1 is SGHKS and CDR2 is YYEKEE (reference sequence). The CDR3 runs to 17 residues. The CDR3 protein is CASSKGSGHTNTGELFF. DNA of the CDR3: TGTGCCAGCAGTAAGGGGTCGGGACACACGAACACCGGGGAGCTGTTTTTT. Looking up the rest from reference TRBV5-5 and TRBJ2-2 gives the full variable domain: DAGVTQSPTHLIKTRGQQVTLRCSPISGHKSVSWYQQVLGQGPQFIFQYYEKEERGRGNFPDRFSARQFPNYSSELNVNALLLGDSALYLCASSKGSGHTNTGELFFGEGSRLTVL.

The chain has TRBV3-1 and TRBJ1-2; 9 bases align to TRBD1. Germline loops: CDR1 LGHDT, CDR2 YNNKEL (reference sequence). V lost 0 bases and J lost 4; bases outside the gene matches: 6. The CDR3 consists of 16 residues. CDR3 region: CASSQEGTGNGYGYTF. DNA of the CDR3: TGTGCCAGCAGCCAAGAAGGGACAGGGAATGGCTATGGCTACACCTTC.

This clonotype was recorded many times. DNA for the CDR3: TGTGCCAGCAGTTACTCGAGGGCTAGCGGGGGCGCGGGGACCCAGTACTTC. Translation: CASSYSRASGGAGTQYF. V gene TRBV6-5 combines with J gene TRBJ2-5, with 10 bases identical to TRBD2. Germline V gene lookup returns CDR1 MNHEY and CDR2 SVGAGI. The trim removed 0 bases at V and 7 bases at J, leaving 11 bases unmatched. The CDR3 runs 17 residues.

The chain combines TRBV4-3 with TRBJ2-1, with 9 bases fitting TRBD2. The CDR3 has 13 residues. From germline, CDR1 is LGHNA and CDR2 YSLEER. The V segment lost 5 bases and the J segment 8 bases; nucleotides outside the gene matches: 4. CDR3 region: CASSYQRGDEQFF. In DNA form, the CDR3 reads TGCGCCAGCAGCTATCAGCGGGGGGATGAGCAGTTCTTC.

This clonotype was counted between two and nine times. The chain couples TRBV28 to TRBJ1-1; a possible D gene is TRBD1 (5 bases). The V end was cut by 2 bases, the J end by 0 bases, with 10 bases between. Per the germline V gene, CDR1 is MDHEN and CDR2 is SYDVKM. The CDR3 runs 15 residues. For the CDR3, the DNA is TGTGCCAGCAGTTTAGCGGGGGTCATGAACACTGAAGCTTTCTTT. Amino acids: CASSLAGVMNTEAFF.

This sequence joins TRBV20-1 and TRBJ1-4; no firm D call. CDR1 is DFQATT and CDR2 is SNEGSKA in the germline V gene (reference sequence). The length of the CDR3 is 16 residues. Trimming pared 2 bases from V and 0 bases from J, leaving 13 bases between. The CDR3 sequence is CSARPPWRATNEKLFF. As DNA, the CDR3 is TGCAGTGCTAGACCGCCGTGGAGGGCAACTAATGAAAAACTGTTTTTT.

The V gene is TRBV3-1, the J gene TRBJ1-6; 10 bases agree with TRBD1. From germline, CDR1 is LGHDT and CDR2 YNNKEL (reference sequence). Trimming removed 5 bases from V and 7 bases from J; junction bases left unmatched: 2. The CDR3 length is 14 residues. The CDR3, as DNA: TGTGCCAGCAGCGGACAGGGGGACAATTCACCCCTCCACTTT. It encodes CASSGQGDNSPLHF.

CDR3 amino acids: CASSLGWTKYEQYF. DNA of the CDR3: TGTGCCAGCAGCTTAGGGTGGACGAAATACGAGCAGTACTTC. V is TRBV7-2 and J is TRBJ2-7; D is unresolved. CDR3 size: 14 residues. Per the germline V gene, CDR1 is SGHTA and CDR2 is FQGNSA. V was clipped by 1 base and J by 4 bases, with 11 bases between them.

The rearrangement uses TRBV28 and TRBJ2-2; D might be TRBD1 (6 bases). V lost 10 bases and J lost 3, with 27 bases in between. Per germline, CDR1 MDHEN and CDR2 SYDVKM. This CDR3 is built from 18 residues. The CDR3 DNA is TGTGCCATCTCTAGTTATTCGTGGCAGGGGAAAGACACCGGGGAGCTGTTTTTT. Its translation is CAISSYSWQGKDTGELFF.

The chain uses TRBV24-1 and TRBJ1-2; possible D gene TRBD1, 5 bases. Per the germline V gene, CDR1 is KGHDR and CDR2 is SFDVKD. The V end lost 9 bases, the J end lost 0 bases, and 16 bases lay between the germline ends. The CDR3 covers 15 residues. The CDR3 DNA reads TGTGCCACCGAAGGGGAAGGAGATACTAACTATGGCTACACCTTC. Translated: CATEGEGDTNYGYTF.

The chain recombines TRBV5-1 with TRBJ2-3; D is unresolved. Germline lookup yields CDR1 SGHRS and CDR2 YFSETQ. The V end was cut by 0 bases, the J end by 2 bases, with 7 bases between. CDR3 length equals 14 residues. CDR3 protein: CASSLDQNTDTQYF. The DNA for the CDR3 is TGCGCCAGCAGCTTGGACCAGAACACAGATACGCAGTATTTT. Together with reference TRBV5-1 and TRBJ2-3, the CDR3 gives the full variable domain: KAGVTQTPRYLIKTRGQQVTLSCSPISGHRSVSWYQQTPGQGLQFLFEYFSETQRNKGNFPGRFSGRQFSNSRSEMNVSTLELGDSALYLCASSLDQNTDTQYFGPGTRLTVL.

This clonotype was observed a few times. The gene calls are TRBV7-2 and TRBJ1-1, with a possible D match to TRBD1 (5 bases). Trimming took 1 base from V and 8 from J, leaving 14 bases between them. Germline CDR1 and CDR2: SGHTA and FQGNSA. This CDR3 is 14 amino acids long. The CDR3, as DNA: TGTGCCAGCAGCTTAGATGGGGCGCTGAGGGAAGCTTTCTTT. It is translated as CASSLDGALREAFF.

This clonotype is a singleton in its sample. The CDR3 DNA follows: TGCGCCAGCAGCTTGGTGGTTTCTAGCACAGATACGCAGTATTTT. Its protein is CASSLVVSSTDTQYF. The rearrangement uses TRBV5-1 and TRBJ2-3, with D unresolved. The CDR3 is 15 amino acids. Germline V gene data show CDR1 as SGHRS and CDR2 as YFSETQ. The V end lost 0 bases, the J end lost 0 bases, and 8 bases lay between the germline ends.